This passage covers 17 T cell receptor beta chains from one sample sequenced in a study of shared clonotypes between healthy human individuals. Only in-frame clones appear in the TCRdb table, and some are missing; sequencing was by immunoSEQ multiplex PCR. The sample shows a few million clones, approximately 95% of them seen only once. The sequenced sample consisted of naive CD4+ T cells from PBMCs. Subset here: CD45RA+ positively selected. The source of these receptors is a man aged 18 to 30 in good health. Some clones in this sample may be carry-over from other donors' samples.

The chain combines TRBV9 with TRBJ2-5; TRBD2 agrees at 11 bases. With V trimmed by 4 bases and J by 2 bases, 10 bases remained unmatched. The germline gives CDR1 SGDLS, CDR2 YYNGEE. The CDR3 is 17 amino acids. CDR3 DNA sequence: TGTGCCAGCAGCCCCCCGCCAGGGACTAGCGGTCAAGAGACCCAGTACTTC. Amino acids: CASSPPPGTSGQETQYF.

The chain recombines TRBV6-5 with TRBJ2-1, with D uncertain. Germline CDR1 and CDR2: MNHEY and SVGAGI. V dropped 4 bases and J dropped 12 bases, with 13 bases sitting between them. CDR3 size: 12 residues. The CDR3 spells CASSSLTGRQFF. The CDR3 DNA reads TGTGCCAGCAGTTCCCTGACTGGAAGGCAGTTCTTC.

The chain couples TRBV28 to TRBJ2-1; 14 bases agree with TRBD2. CDR1 is MDHEN and CDR2 is SYDVKM in the germline V gene. V trimming: 6 bases; J trimming: 8 bases; junction bases outside the gene matches: 6. The CDR3 consists of 15 residues. The CDR3 DNA sequence: TGTGCCAGCAGCCAGGGACTAGCGGGAGCCTATGAGCAGTTCTTC. It translates to CASSQGLAGAYEQFF.

The chain's CDR3 is CASSAREGGETQYF. The DNA for the CDR3 is TGTGCCAGCAGCGCGCGGGAGGGCGGAGAGACCCAGTACTTC. The V call is TRBV9, the J call TRBJ2-5, with 9 positions matching TRBD2. The CDR3 extends over 14 amino acids. After removal of 3 bases from V and 4 bases from J, the junction contained 4 bases not matched to a gene. CDR1 SGDLS and CDR2 YYNGEE come from the germline V gene.

This chain uses TRBV6-5 with TRBJ2-2, with D tentatively TRBD2 (7 bases). The CDR3 covers 14 residues. Germline values: CDR1 MNHEY, CDR2 SVGAGI. V was cut by 7 bases and J by 5 bases, with 14 bases left in between. The CDR3 sequence: CASIKAGQTGELFF. As DNA, the CDR3 is TGTGCCAGCATCAAAGCGGGACAAACCGGGGAGCTGTTTTTT.

This rearrangement joins TRBV27 to TRBJ1-5, with D possibly TRBD1 on 6 matching bases. The CDR3 has 17 residues. From germline, CDR1 is MNHEY and CDR2 SMNVEV (reference sequence). Trimming took 4 bases from V and 0 from J, leaving 16 bases between them. CDR3 in DNA: TGTGCCAGCAGTTCCCACTTGGACAGTTTTAGCAATCAGCCCCAGCATTTT. Its protein is CASSSHLDSFSNQPQHF.

The chain employs TRBV7-3 and TRBJ1-3; D is uncertain. Germline CDR1 is SGHTA and CDR2 is FQGTGA. V gave up 6 bases and J gave up 4 bases, with 13 bases separating them. The CDR3 has 14 residues. The CDR3, as DNA: TGTGCCAGCAGACTAGGGTATTCCGGAAACACCATATATTTT. Translating gives CASRLGYSGNTIYF.

This CDR3 is CASSLGTDTGELFF. The CDR3 DNA follows: TGTGCCAGCAGCTTAGGAACAGACACCGGGGAGCTGTTTTTT. The chain has TRBV11-3 and TRBJ2-2, with unresolved D. Germline values: CDR1 SGHNT, CDR2 YENEEA. CDR3 length equals 14 residues. The V end was cut by 1 base, the J end by 3 bases, with 6 bases between.

This clone came up once. The chain couples TRBV5-5 to TRBJ2-1; TRBD2 might be the D (6 bases). The germline V gene has CDR1 SGHKS and CDR2 YYEKEE (reference sequence). The CDR3 consists of 15 residues. V lost 0 bases to trimming and J lost 2 bases, with 9 bases between them. The CDR3 reads CASSLVGTPYNEQFF. The CDR3 DNA reads TGTGCCAGCAGCTTGGTTGGGACTCCCTACAATGAGCAGTTCTTC.

The chain carries TRBV5-1 and TRBJ1-2, with 10 bases lining up with TRBD1. The V and J ends lost 0 bases and 6 bases, in that order; junction bases with no gene match: 11. CDR3 length: 17 amino acids. Germline V lookup: CDR1 SGHRS, CDR2 YFSETQ. The CDR3 DNA reads TGCGCCAGCAGCTTGGAGGGACAGGGGATAAGGGTCGATGGCTACACCTTC. This sequence encodes CASSLEGQGIRVDGYTF.

The chain employs TRBV12-5 and TRBJ2-1; either TRBD1 or TRBD2 may supply D (6 bases each). The CDR3 runs to 18 residues. V was pared by 3 bases and J by 6 bases, with 24 bases between. The V gene's germline CDR1 is LGHNT and CDR2 FRNRAP. Here the CDR3 reads CASGFTQGRAAGPNEQFF. In DNA, the CDR3 is TGTGCTAGTGGTTTCACTCAGGGGAGAGCGGCGGGGCCCAATGAGCAGTTCTTC.

The rearrangement joins TRBV12-1 to TRBJ1-1. TRBV12-1 is a pseudogene segment. The CDR3 spans 16 residues. For the CDR3, the DNA is TGTGCCAGCAGTCGTCCTCGGGGAGCTCGCGGCACTGAAGCTTTCTTT. Its translation: CASSRPRGARGTEAFF.

A word on this clone: Distinct nucleotide sequences in the sample also encode this CDR3. The chain recombines TRBV7-9 with TRBJ1-1; D unresolved. The V and J ends lost 5 bases and 2 bases respectively, with 12 bases between them. CDR1 is SEHNR and CDR2 is FQNEAQ in the germline V gene (reference sequence). The CDR3 contains 14 residues. The CDR3 loop is CASSLDRGNTEAFF. For the CDR3, the DNA is TGTGCCAGCAGCCTGGACCGGGGAAACACTGAAGCTTTCTTT.

In the case of this clone: Other nucleotide sequences in the sample specify the same CDR3. As DNA, the CDR3 is TGTGCCAGCAGTGAAGGGGCAACTAATGAAAAACTGTTTTTT. Translation gives CASSEGATNEKLFF. The chain combines TRBV6-1 with TRBJ1-4; D not certain. There are 14 residues in the CDR3. Germline CDR1 is MNHNS and CDR2 is SASEGT. V was shortened by 1 base and J by 0 bases, with 3 bases between the two germline ends.

Only one count was recorded for this clone. This chain links TRBV6-5 with TRBJ1-2; TRBD1 matches 7 bases. V was clipped by 5 bases and J by 8 bases; unmatched bases: 14. The CDR3 is made up of 15 amino acids. CDR1 MNHEY and CDR2 SVGAGI come from the germline V gene. The CDR3 DNA reads as TGTGCCAGCAGTAGGGACCGGGACAGCCCTCTGGGCTACACCTTC. Translation gives CASSRDRDSPLGYTF.

This sequence joins TRBV7-6 and TRBJ1-2, with no clear D. The CDR3 sequence is 13 residues long. Trimming took off 5 bases at V and 7 bases at J, with 14 bases between the two ends. CDR1 SGHVS and CDR2 FNYEAQ come from the germline V gene. CDR3 sequence: CASSPGRSGGYTF. The DNA of the CDR3 is TGTGCCAGCAGCCCTGGCAGATCAGGTGGCTACACCTTC.

The chain combines TRBV7-2 with TRBJ2-3; possible D gene TRBD2, 5 bases. The V gene's germline CDR1 is SGHTA and CDR2 FQGNSA. The CDR3 totals 14 residues. V gave up 4 bases and J gave up 2 bases, with 10 bases separating them. The CDR3 is CASSWSGSTDTQYF. The CDR3 DNA is TGTGCCAGCAGCTGGAGCGGTTCCACAGATACGCAGTATTTT. Variable domain in full (rest from reference TRBV7-2 and TRBJ2-3): GAGVSQSPSNKVTEKGKDVELRCDPISGHTALYWYRQSLGQGLEFLIYFQGNSAPDKSGLPSDRFSAERTGGSVSTLTIQRTQQEDSAVYLCASSWSGSTDTQYFGPGTRLTVL.